These 27 T cell receptor beta chains share one sample of origin, sequenced in a study of blood T cell repertoires in COVID-19. Sequencing was performed with immunoSEQ multiplex PCR; in TCRdb, only in-frame clones are kept and a portion is missing. The sample has a few hundred thousand clones; 85% are singletons. Sequences were obtained from peripheral blood. All receptors derive from a woman between 18 and 29 years old with acute or convalescent COVID-19.

The V and J genes are TRBV12-5 and TRBJ1-5; 8 nucleotides line up with TRBD1. Germline assignment: CDR1 LGHNT and CDR2 FRNRAP. The CDR3 runs 14 residues. V lost 3 bases, J lost 7 bases, and 5 bases stayed unmatched. The CDR3 reads CASGFQGAGQPQHF. CDR3 in DNA: TGTGCTAGTGGTTTCCAGGGGGCGGGACAGCCCCAGCATTTT. Together with reference TRBV12-5 and TRBJ1-5, the CDR3 gives the full variable domain: DARVTQTPRHKVTEMGQEVTMRCQPILGHNTVFWYRQTMMQGLELLAYFRNRAPLDDSGMPKDRFSAEMPDATLATLKIQPSEPRDSAVYFCASGFQGAGQPQHFGDGTRLSIL.

The chain employs TRBV2 and TRBJ2-5; no reliable D call. Germline CDR1 and CDR2: SNHLY and FYNNEI. This CDR3 is 12 amino acids long. Trimming stripped 6 bases from V and 5 bases from J, with 10 bases between. CDR3 sequence (DNA): TGTGCCAGCAGATATACTTCGGAGACCCAGTACTTC. Its translation is CASRYTSETQYF. Drawing the rest from reference TRBV2 and TRBJ2-5, the complete variable domain is EPEVTQTPSHQVTQMGQEVILRCVPISNHLYFYWYRQILGQKVEFLVSFYNNEISEKSEIFDDQFSVERPDGSNFTLKIRSTKLEDSAMYFCASRYTSETQYFGPGTRLLVL.

The chain couples TRBV13 to TRBJ2-3, with a tentative D call TRBD2 (7 bases). Trimming cost V 5 bases and J 0 bases, with 21 bases left between them. The CDR3 has 18 amino acids. Germline values: CDR1 PRHDT, CDR2 FYEKMQ (reference sequence). The CDR3 bases are TGTGCCAGCAGCCGCGAGGGAGGGGGGAGAGCTAGCACAGATACGCAGTATTTT. Protein product: CASSREGGGRASTDTQYF.

The rearrangement uses TRBV4-1 and TRBJ2-1; D not resolved. This CDR3 has 12 amino acids. V was cut by 0 bases and J by 9 bases, with 6 bases left in between. Looked up from germline, CDR1 is MGHRA and CDR2 is YSYEKL. CDR3 sequence: CASSQEQSEQFF. CDR3 coding DNA: TGCGCCAGCAGCCAAGAACAGAGTGAGCAGTTCTTC.

The genes are TRBV5-6 and TRBJ1-4; 7 nucleotides match TRBD1. The CDR3 spans 14 residues. Trimming at V came to 6 bases and at J to 8 bases, leaving 10 bases not matched to a gene. Per the germline V gene, CDR1 is SGHDT and CDR2 is YYEEEE. The CDR3 loop is CASTSQGVPEKLFF. The CDR3 nucleotides are TGTGCCAGCACGAGCCAGGGGGTACCCGAAAAACTGTTTTTT.

This clone was picked up one time. The rearrangement joins TRBV27 to TRBJ2-3; D is possibly TRBD2 (6 bases). The V gene's germline CDR1 is MNHEY and CDR2 SMNVEV (reference sequence). This CDR3 has 18 amino acids. V lost 6 bases and J lost 2, with 24 bases in between. This chain's CDR3 is CASSPLPLRSDYTDTQYF. DNA of the CDR3: TGTGCCAGCAGCCCCCTCCCTCTGCGGTCGGACTACACAGATACGCAGTATTTT.

The genes are TRBV6-1 and TRBJ2-7; no definite D call. Deletions cut 3 bases from V and 3 bases from J, with 15 bases between. CDR3 length: 15 amino acids. The germline V gene has CDR1 MNHNS and CDR2 SASEGT. The CDR3 DNA follows: TGTGCCAGCAGTGATAGAGGAAGCCTTAACTACGAGCAGTACTTC. Translating it yields CASSDRGSLNYEQYF.

The V gene is TRBV5-1, the J gene TRBJ2-3, with D tentatively TRBD2 (6 bases). Germline V gives CDR1 SGHRS, CDR2 YFSETQ. The V end lost 6 bases, the J end lost 3 bases, and 11 bases lay between the germline ends. This CDR3 has 13 residues. The CDR3, as DNA: TGCGCCAGCATGGGCGGGGTGACAGATACGCAGTATTTT. This gives the protein CASMGGVTDTQYF.

The chain employs TRBV10-2 and TRBJ2-5, with 7 bases lining up with TRBD1. This CDR3 has 14 residues. Per the germline V gene, CDR1 is WSHSY and CDR2 is SAAADI. The trim removed 5 bases at V and 4 bases at J, leaving 7 bases unmatched. Written as DNA, the CDR3 is TGCGCCAGCAGTCTCCTCTCAGGGGGAGAGACCCAGTACTTC. Its translation: CASSLLSGGETQYF.

The chain is built from TRBV5-1 and TRBJ2-7, with TRBD1 identical over 7 bases. After removal of 1 base from V and 2 bases from J, the junction contained 9 bases not matched to a gene. CDR3 length: 16 amino acids. Per the germline V gene, CDR1 is SGHRS and CDR2 is YFSETQ. The chain's CDR3 is CASSLSVGTATYEQYF. In nucleotides, the CDR3 is TGCGCCAGCAGCTTGTCGGTCGGGACAGCCACCTACGAGCAGTACTTC. Together with reference TRBV5-1 and TRBJ2-7, the CDR3 gives the full variable domain: KAGVTQTPRYLIKTRGQQVTLSCSPISGHRSVSWYQQTPGQGLQFLFEYFSETQRNKGNFPGRFSGRQFSNSRSEMNVSTLELGDSALYLCASSLSVGTATYEQYFGPGTRLTVT.

The rearrangement uses TRBV12-3 or TRBV12-4 and TRBJ2-7; TRBD1 matches at 7 bases. The CDR3 runs to 12 residues. Unmatched junction bases numbered 4, after V lost 9 bases and J lost 2 bases. The CDR3 reads CASTGEPYEQYF. The CDR3 DNA sequence: TGTGCCAGTACAGGGGAGCCCTACGAGCAGTACTTC.

The J gene is TRBJ1-4, the V gene TRBV21-1; the table's D call, TRBD1, has no DNA check behind it. TRBV21-1 is flagged as a pseudogene. This CDR3 region has 15 residues. This chain's CDR3 is CASTRSGQGYEKLFF. The CDR3 DNA sequence: TGTGCCAGCACTAGGTCTGGACAGGGCTATGAAAAACTGTTTTTT.

The rearrangement joins TRBV9 to TRBJ2-2, with 7 bases fitting TRBD1. The ends lost 4 bases at V and 5 bases at J; junction bases unmatched: 11. CDR3 size: 16 residues. Germline V gene sequence: CDR1 SGDLS, CDR2 YYNGEE. In DNA, the CDR3 is TGTGCCAGCAGCCCAACCGGGACAGAAAAAACCGGGGAGCTGTTTTTT. This encodes CASSPTGTEKTGELFF. The full variable domain, rest sourced from reference TRBV9 and TRBJ2-2, is DSGVTQTPKHLITATGQRVTLRCSPRSGDLSVYWYQQSLDQGLQFLIQYYNGEERAKGNILERFSAQQFPDLHSELNLSSLELGDSALYFCASSPTGTEKTGELFFGEGSRLTVL.

The V gene is TRBV29-1, the J gene TRBJ1-1; 9 nucleotides line up with TRBD1. CDR1 SQVTM and CDR2 ANQGSEA come from the germline V gene. The junction had 11 bases not matched to a gene; V was cut back by 8 bases and J by 1 base. CDR3 length equals 15 residues. The CDR3: CSFSPDRGANTEAFF. In DNA form, the CDR3 reads TGCAGCTTTTCCCCAGACAGGGGGGCGAACACTGAAGCTTTCTTT.

The chain joins TRBV28 to TRBJ1-4, with TRBD1 matching 8 bases. After removal of 5 bases from V and 8 bases from J, the junction contained 7 bases not matched to a gene. This CDR3 is 14 amino acids long. From germline, CDR1 is MDHEN and CDR2 SYDVKM. The CDR3 region is CASSQGARGEKLFF. CDR3 coding DNA: TGTGCCAGCAGTCAGGGGGCGCGTGGGGAAAAACTGTTTTTT.

The chain has TRBV9 and TRBJ2-5; 14 bases map to TRBD2. The junction had 11 bases not matched to a gene; V was cut back by 0 bases and J by 4 bases. The CDR3 is 19 residues long. Germline assignment: CDR1 SGDLS and CDR2 YYNGEE. The CDR3 protein is CASSVEPGTSGGPGETQYF. Written as DNA, the CDR3 is TGTGCCAGCAGCGTAGAACCCGGGACTAGCGGGGGCCCCGGAGAGACCCAGTACTTC.

The chain employs TRBV24-1 and TRBJ2-5; unclear D gene. Per the germline V gene, CDR1 is KGHDR and CDR2 is SFDVKD. This CDR3 is 14 amino acids long. The V and J ends lost 4 bases and 0 bases respectively, with 8 bases between them. CDR3 nucleotides: TGTGCCACCAGTGACCCCCAGGACCAAGAGACCCAGTACTTC. The encoded protein is CATSDPQDQETQYF.

The V call is TRBV24-1, the J call TRBJ1-1; no clear D. This CDR3 is built from 13 residues. V was clipped by 4 bases and J by 1 base, with 6 bases between them. Per germline, CDR1 KGHDR and CDR2 SFDVKD. The CDR3 spells CATSDRTNTEAFF. CDR3 in DNA: TGTGCCACCAGTGACAGAACGAACACTGAAGCTTTCTTT.

The J gene is TRBJ2-7, the V gene TRBV27; 13 bases fit TRBD2. CDR3 length equals 16 residues. Germline-derived CDR1 and CDR2 are MNHEY and SMNVEV (reference sequence). The V and J ends lost 6 bases and 3 bases, in that order; junction bases with no gene match: 8. The CDR3 reads CASRKTGLAGDYEQYF. CDR3 nucleotides: TGTGCCAGCAGGAAAACAGGACTAGCGGGAGACTACGAGCAGTACTTC.

The V and J genes are TRBV29-1 and TRBJ2-7; no clear D gene. V shed 1 base and J shed 0 bases, with 10 bases lying between them. Per germline, CDR1 SQVTM and CDR2 ANQGSEA. This CDR3 comprises 14 residues. The CDR3 DNA follows: TGCAGCGTTGAAGTCGGGTTGAGCTCCTACGAGCAGTACTTC. It specifies CSVEVGLSSYEQYF.

V usage is TRBV6-6 and J usage is TRBJ1-5; D unclear. Germline V gene data show CDR1 as MNHNY and CDR2 as SVGAGI (reference sequence). CDR3 length: 13 residues. V lost 7 bases and J lost 8, with 15 bases in between. This chain's CDR3 is CASTRDILEPQHF. CDR3 in DNA: TGTGCCAGCACCCGAGATATTCTCGAGCCCCAGCATTTT.

The J gene is TRBJ1-2, the V gene TRBV3-1 (or the pseudogene TRBV3-2); no clear D. Trimming removed 0 bases at V and 0 bases at J, with 11 bases between. Germline-derived CDR1 and CDR2 are LGHDT and YNNKEL (reference sequence). This CDR3 has 16 amino acids. CDR3 residues: CASSQDPGRSNYGYTF. The CDR3 DNA is TGTGCCAGCAGCCAAGATCCTGGCAGATCTAACTATGGCTACACCTTC.

The CDR3 nucleotides are TGCGCCAGCAGCCAATCCCGGGTGGAGCCCCAGCATTTT. Amino acids: CASSQSRVEPQHF. This sequence joins TRBV4-1 and TRBJ1-5; D remains unclear. From germline, CDR1 is MGHRA and CDR2 YSYEKL. V was trimmed by 2 bases and J by 8 bases, leaving 10 bases between them. The CDR3 has 13 residues.

The rearrangement uses TRBV6-1 and TRBJ2-3, with D possibly being TRBD2 (6 bases). CDR1 is MNHNS and CDR2 is SASEGT in the germline V gene. The V gene lost 1 base and the J gene lost 4 bases, with 15 bases spanning the gap. The CDR3 has 16 residues. CDR3 sequence reads: CASSEDPGVPADTQYF. In nucleotides, the CDR3 is TGTGCCAGCAGTGAAGATCCGGGGGTGCCCGCAGATACGCAGTATTTT.

The V call is TRBV6-5, the J call TRBJ1-4; D ambiguous. Trimming removed 8 bases at V and 4 bases at J, with 14 bases between. Germline CDR1 and CDR2: MNHEY and SVGAGI. This CDR3 region has 14 residues. DNA of the CDR3: TGTGCCAGCCTTGTGGGAGGCTTTAATGAAAAACTGTTTTTT. This sequence encodes CASLVGGFNEKLFF.

The chain has TRBV4-2 and TRBJ2-7, with D possibly being TRBD2 (6 bases). Germline V gene data show CDR1 as LGHNA and CDR2 as YNFKEQ. The CDR3 totals 16 residues. V gave up 1 base and J gave up 0 bases, with 13 bases separating them. CDR3 residues: CASSQGGGAASYEQYF. The CDR3 coding sequence is TGTGCCAGCAGCCAAGGGGGAGGAGCGGCCTCCTACGAGCAGTACTTC.

The rearrangement links TRBV2 to TRBJ2-6; 9 nucleotides match TRBD2. CDR1 SNHLY and CDR2 FYNNEI come from the germline V gene. The CDR3 consists of 16 residues. V shed 6 bases and J 3 bases; nucleotides not matched to a gene: 6. The CDR3 bases are TGTGCCAGCAGCGCGGGAGGGGGCGGTGGGGCCAACGTCCTGACTTTC. Translated: CASSAGGGGGANVLTF.